What follows are 26 T cell receptor beta chains derived from one specimen sequenced in a study of shared clonotypes between healthy human individuals. Assay used: immunoSEQ multiplex PCR; TCRdb lists only in-frame clones, some missing. Altogether under 2,000,000 clones are present, roughly 94% being singletons, with the ten largest covering roughly 1.2%. In the naive CD8 group, cells lacked CD45RO and were positively selected for CCR7, so terminally differentiated effector memory CD45RA+ cells were left out. The source material was naive CD8+ T cells sorted from blood. Receptors were obtained from a man aged 18-30 years in good health.

The chain carries TRBV6-5 and TRBJ1-1, with 11 bases identical to TRBD1. Germline V gives CDR1 MNHEY, CDR2 SVGAGI. The CDR3 length is 14 residues. V was clipped by 8 bases and J by 0 bases; unmatched bases: 2. CDR3 protein: CASGGQGVNTEAFF. In nucleotides, the CDR3 is TGTGCCAGCGGGGGACAGGGGGTGAACACTGAAGCTTTCTTT.

This clone was seen only once. The rearrangement joins TRBV4-3 to TRBJ1-1; 9 bases line up with TRBD1. The CDR3 runs 17 residues. Germline V gene sequence: CDR1 LGHNA, CDR2 YSLEER. After removal of 0 bases from V and 2 bases from J, the junction contained 7 bases not matched to a gene. The CDR3 coding sequence is TGCGCCAGCAGCCAAGAGGTAACAGGGGGCTTAAACACTGAAGCTTTCTTT. Residues: CASSQEVTGGLNTEAFF.

The chain is built from TRBV7-3 and TRBJ1-4, with TRBD1 identical over 8 bases. Germline assignment: CDR1 SGHTA and CDR2 FQGTGA. V lost 5 bases and J lost 4; bases outside the gene matches: 6. This CDR3 is built from 15 residues. The CDR3 nucleotides are TGTGCCAGCAGCCTAGACAGGGGCTATAATGAAAAACTGTTTTTT. It encodes CASSLDRGYNEKLFF.

The chain couples TRBV15 to TRBJ1-3; D remains unclear. V dropped 0 bases and J dropped 3 bases, with 9 bases sitting between them. Germline CDR1 is LNHNV and CDR2 is YYDKDF (reference sequence). The CDR3 length is 15 residues. For the CDR3, the DNA is TGTGCCACCAGCAGAGATAAGGGCCTTGGAAACACCATATATTTT. Translating it yields CATSRDKGLGNTIYF.

The rearrangement joins TRBV13 to TRBJ1-1; D gene ambiguous. The CDR3 is made up of 13 amino acids. Germline V gene lookup returns CDR1 PRHDT and CDR2 FYEKMQ (reference sequence). Trimming took 5 bases from V and 1 from J, leaving 8 bases between them. The CDR3 spells CASSRAGNTEAFF. For the CDR3, the DNA is TGTGCCAGCAGCCGGGCGGGGAACACTGAAGCTTTCTTT.

This rearrangement joins TRBV27 to TRBJ2-1; D gene unclear. CDR1 and CDR2 from the germline V gene are MNHEY and SMNVEV (reference sequence). This CDR3 has 17 amino acids. V was cut by 2 bases and J by 0 bases, with 14 bases left in between. CDR3 loop: CASSLLPVASSYNEQFF. The CDR3 DNA is TGTGCCAGCAGTTTACTTCCGGTGGCGAGCTCCTACAATGAGCAGTTCTTC.

This clone was observed a single time. This chain connects TRBV7-9 to TRBJ2-5; tentative D call: TRBD1 (5 bases). This CDR3 is built from 13 residues. Trimming cost V 5 bases and J 1 base, with 8 bases left between them. From germline, CDR1 is SEHNR and CDR2 FQNEAQ (reference sequence). CDR3 amino acids: CASSVDSQETQYF. Written as DNA, the CDR3 is TGTGCCAGCAGCGTCGACAGCCAAGAGACCCAGTACTTC.

The rearrangement links TRBV5-1 to TRBJ1-2; 10 nucleotides align to TRBD1. Germline CDR1 is SGHRS and CDR2 is YFSETQ. The CDR3 length is 15 residues. With V trimmed by 2 bases and J by 4 bases, 5 bases remained unmatched. Here the CDR3 reads CASSLDRGQSYGYTF. DNA for the CDR3: TGCGCCAGCAGCTTAGACAGGGGGCAATCCTATGGCTACACCTTC.

This chain uses TRBV6-5 with TRBJ1-2; TRBD1 agrees at 7 bases. V trimming: 2 bases; J trimming: 3 bases; junction bases outside the gene matches: 6. From germline, CDR1 is MNHEY and CDR2 SVGAGI. The CDR3 is 15 amino acids. CDR3 amino acids: CASSYQRQGDYGYTF. The CDR3 bases are TGTGCCAGCAGTTACCAGCGGCAGGGGGACTATGGCTACACCTTC.

This clone was counted a single time. V is TRBV5-1 and J is TRBJ2-1; 14 positions agree with TRBD2. Per the germline V gene, CDR1 is SGHRS and CDR2 is YFSETQ. The V segment lost 3 bases and the J segment 0 bases; nucleotides outside the gene matches: 8. The CDR3 consists of 19 residues. The CDR3 here is CASSYGLAGGLSSYNEQFF. CDR3 nucleotides: TGCGCCAGCAGCTATGGACTAGCGGGAGGACTCAGCTCCTACAATGAGCAGTTCTTC.

This chain uses TRBV14 with TRBJ1-2; tentatively, D is TRBD1 (5 bases). Germline CDR1 SGHDN, CDR2 FVKESK. The CDR3 has 15 amino acids. V was pared by 0 bases and J by 8 bases, with 16 bases between. CDR3 sequence reads: CASSQDTEGPMGYTF. CDR3 in DNA: TGTGCCAGCAGCCAAGATACCGAGGGGCCCATGGGCTACACCTTC.

This chain connects TRBV5-8 to TRBJ2-1, with D perhaps TRBD1 (5 bases). V was clipped by 2 bases and J by 4 bases, with 10 bases between them. The CDR3 contains 14 residues. From germline, CDR1 is SGHTS and CDR2 YDEGEE. The CDR3 bases are TGTGCCAGCAGCTTTCCCGACAGTTACAATGAGCAGTTCTTC. This gives the protein CASSFPDSYNEQFF.

This clone was detected once. This sequence joins TRBV13 and TRBJ2-3, with 8 bases identical to TRBD2. This CDR3 has 16 residues. Trimming at V came to 0 bases and at J to 1 base, leaving 3 bases not matched to a gene. CDR1 is PRHDT, CDR2 FYEKMQ, per germline (reference sequence). This CDR3 is CASSLGSGGGTDTQYF. For the CDR3, the DNA is TGTGCCAGCAGCTTAGGGAGCGGGGGTGGCACAGATACGCAGTATTTT.

The chain uses TRBV5-6 and TRBJ1-1; D is ambiguous. Germline-derived CDR1 and CDR2 are SGHDT and YYEEEE. V was clipped by 2 bases and J by 2 bases, with 19 bases between them. The CDR3 is made up of 17 amino acids. The CDR3 loop reads CASSFEQTRAFNTEAFF. The CDR3, as DNA: TGTGCCAGCAGCTTTGAGCAGACACGAGCTTTTAACACTGAAGCTTTCTTT.

V and J are TRBV5-4 and TRBJ2-3; either TRBD1 or TRBD2 may supply D (5 bases each). The germline V and J ends were trimmed by 7 bases and 2 bases, with 11 bases remaining between them. The CDR3 is 13 residues long. The germline CDR1 and CDR2 sequences are SGHNT and YYREEE (reference sequence). In nucleotides, the CDR3 is TGTGCCAGCCACGTGGGGGACACAGATACGCAGTATTTT. Protein product: CASHVGDTDTQYF.

The chain uses TRBV6-6 and TRBJ2-2; D gene unclear. Germline V lookup: CDR1 MNHNY, CDR2 SVGAGI (reference sequence). The V gene lost 5 bases and the J gene lost 4 bases, with 11 bases spanning the gap. CDR3 length: 14 residues. CDR3 residues: CASSPFTLTGELFF. As DNA, the CDR3 is TGTGCCAGCAGTCCATTCACCCTCACCGGGGAGCTGTTTTTT.

This chain connects TRBV1 to TRBJ2-3. TRBV1 is a pseudogene. The length of the CDR3 is 10 residues. This chain's CDR3 is CTSSHLDRIF. The CDR3 DNA reads as TGCACCAGCAGCCATTTGGACCGCATTTTT.

The gene calls are TRBV14 and TRBJ2-1; tentatively, D is TRBD2 (5 bases). CDR1 and CDR2 from the germline V gene are SGHDN and FVKESK. V dropped 1 base and J dropped 4 bases, with 11 bases sitting between them. This CDR3 has 15 residues. CDR3 residues: CASSQGVALYNEQFF. The CDR3 nucleotides read TGTGCCAGCAGCCAAGGGGTAGCGTTGTACAATGAGCAGTTCTTC.

This chain uses TRBV27 with TRBJ2-7; 7 bases map to TRBD1. Germline CDR1 and CDR2: MNHEY and SMNVEV (reference sequence). V was pared by 4 bases and J by 7 bases, with 10 bases of the junction left unmatched. The CDR3 extends over 14 amino acids. The CDR3 DNA reads TGTGCCAGCAGTTCCGGGTATCCGACAGGGGAGCAGTACTTC. Its translation is CASSSGYPTGEQYF.

The V gene is TRBV4-1, the J gene TRBJ2-1; D gene uncertain. This CDR3 is 12 amino acids long. Trimming left V 6 bases short and J 2 bases short, with 5 bases between. Germline CDR1 is MGHRA and CDR2 is YSYEKL. The CDR3 DNA follows: TGCGCCAGCAGTCTTGCCTACAATGAGCAGTTCTTC. Translation gives CASSLAYNEQFF.

The CDR3 DNA reads TGTGCCAGCAGCTTAGAGGGACAGGGTTGGCAGCCCCAGCATTTT. Protein sequence: CASSLEGQGWQPQHF. The rearrangement links TRBV7-8 to TRBJ1-5; 9 nucleotides align to TRBD1. The germline CDR1 and CDR2 sequences are SGHVS and FQNEAQ. This CDR3 spans 15 amino acids. Germline trimming cut 1 base from V and 7 bases from J; bases unmatched to any gene: 5.

This rearrangement joins TRBV7-2 to TRBJ2-1, with D maybe TRBD1 (6 bases). From germline, CDR1 is SGHTA and CDR2 FQGNSA. V lost 1 base, J lost 4 bases, and 20 bases lay in between. The CDR3 loop spans 18 amino acids. The CDR3 nucleotides are TGTGCCAGCAGCTTAGTTAACTTGGGGGCGGGTGCTTACAATGAGCAGTTCTTC. It is translated as CASSLVNLGAGAYNEQFF.

This rearrangement joins TRBV28 to TRBJ1-1; weak D call: TRBD1 (5 bases). The length of the CDR3 is 14 residues. With 3 bases removed from V and 3 bases from J, the gap between germline ends came to 11 bases. The germline V gene has CDR1 MDHEN and CDR2 SYDVKM. DNA for the CDR3: TGTGCCAGCAGTTTTGGGGGAGGGGACACTGAAGCTTTCTTT. This codes for CASSFGGGDTEAFF.

This rearrangement joins TRBV7-9 to TRBJ1-1, with D maybe TRBD1 (5 bases). This CDR3 has 15 amino acids. Trimming removed 1 base from V and 4 bases from J, with 13 bases in between. Germline CDR1 SEHNR, CDR2 FQNEAQ (reference sequence). The CDR3 region has the DNA TGTGCCAGCAGCTTAGGGCAGGGAGATATCACTGAAGCTTTCTTT. Amino acid sequence: CASSLGQGDITEAFF.

V and J are TRBV4-1 and TRBJ1-4; maybe TRBD1 (6 bases). This CDR3 spans 16 amino acids. Germline V CDR1 and CDR2: MGHRA, YSYEKL. The V gene lost 3 bases and the J gene lost 8 bases, with 19 bases spanning the gap. This CDR3 is CASSQPGGGVGEKLFF. DNA of the CDR3: TGCGCCAGCAGCCAGCCCGGCGGGGGCGTAGGGGAAAAACTGTTTTTT.

Here the CDR3 reads CASSLAGPLNEQYF. CDR3 in DNA: TGCGCCAGCAGCTTGGCGGGACCCCTTAACGAGCAGTACTTC. The V gene is TRBV5-1, the J gene TRBJ2-7; D possibly uses TRBD1 or TRBD2 (5 bases each). Germline-derived CDR1 and CDR2 are SGHRS and YFSETQ. This CDR3 is 14 amino acids long. Trimming cost V 0 bases and J 5 bases, with 12 bases left between them.